The 10 T cell receptor beta chains below come from one sample, sequenced in a study of blood T cell repertoires in COVID-19. Method: immunoSEQ multiplex PCR; TCRdb's copy keeps in-frame clones and lacks some. This sample has about 350,000 clones, with 87% found just once. Source material: PBMCs or T cells enriched from blood (not recorded which). These receptors all come from a woman in her twenties or thirties who had recovered from COVID-19.

This chain uses TRBV27 with TRBJ1-1; D is unclear. This CDR3 comprises 13 residues. Germline V CDR1 and CDR2: MNHEY, SMNVEV (reference sequence). V was trimmed by 6 bases and J by 5 bases, leaving 13 bases between them. The CDR3 coding sequence is TGTGCCAGCAGGCCCTCCGGGAGGACTGAAGCTTTCTTT. Residues: CASRPSGRTEAFF.

The chain links TRBV2 to TRBJ1-2, with D perhaps matching TRBD1 (6 bases). Germline CDR1 SNHLY, CDR2 FYNNEI. The CDR3 totals 14 residues. Trimming took off 7 bases at V and 3 bases at J, with 15 bases between the two ends. In DNA form, the CDR3 reads TGTGCCAGCATTGGAGAACAGGGTTACTATGGCTACACCTTC. Translated: CASIGEQGYYGYTF.

In this sample, this clone turned up once. This sequence joins TRBV12-5 and TRBJ1-5, with D maybe TRBD1 (6 bases). Germline-derived CDR1 and CDR2 are LGHNT and FRNRAP. The V end lost 3 bases, the J end lost 10 bases, and 10 bases lay between the germline ends. This CDR3 has 12 amino acids. CDR3 in DNA: TGTGCTAGTGGTTTTCGGGGGGCTCCCCAGCATTTT. Encoded protein: CASGFRGAPQHF.

The chain employs TRBV9 and TRBJ2-5; 10 bases align to TRBD2. Germline V lookup: CDR1 SGDLS, CDR2 YYNGEE. This CDR3 has 16 amino acids. J was trimmed by 4 bases and V by 0 bases; bases with no gene match: 6. The CDR3: CASSVAASGGGETQYF. The CDR3 region has the DNA TGTGCCAGCAGCGTAGCGGCTAGCGGGGGCGGAGAGACCCAGTACTTC.

The chain links TRBV5-1 to TRBJ1-3; TRBD1 matches 9 bases. This CDR3 comprises 14 residues. Germline-derived CDR1 and CDR2 are SGHRS and YFSETQ. Trimming took 3 bases from V and 7 from J; bases not matched to a gene: 5. The CDR3 here is CASSWGQGVNTIYF. CDR3 DNA: TGCGCCAGCAGCTGGGGACAGGGCGTGAACACCATATATTTT.

The chain recombines TRBV4-1 with TRBJ1-2; 7 nucleotides match TRBD1. Germline lookup yields CDR1 MGHRA and CDR2 YSYEKL. The length of the CDR3 is 14 residues. V shed 4 bases, J shed 4 bases, and the junction held 6 bases outside the gene matches. The DNA of the CDR3 is TGCGCCAGCAGCCTGCCCGGGACAGCCTATGGCTACACCTTC. It codes for CASSLPGTAYGYTF.

The chain is built from TRBV5-1 and TRBJ2-7; D is possibly TRBD1 (6 bases). The CDR3 runs to 12 residues. The V end lost 4 bases, the J end lost 5 bases, and 10 bases lay between the germline ends. Germline assignment: CDR1 SGHRS and CDR2 YFSETQ. CDR3 loop: CASSRTVHEQYF. Written as DNA, the CDR3 is TGCGCCAGCAGCCGGACAGTCCACGAGCAGTACTTC.

The chain has TRBV10-3 and TRBJ1-2; D not resolved. Trimming shortened V by 7 bases and J by 4 bases, and 7 bases separated the two germline ends. This CDR3 region has 11 residues. Germline values: CDR1 ENHRY, CDR2 SYGVKD. This chain's CDR3 is CAITAGYGYTF. CDR3 nucleotide sequence: TGTGCCATCACCGCAGGCTATGGCTACACCTTC.

The rearrangement joins TRBV18 to TRBJ2-7, with D possibly matching TRBD2 (5 bases). The CDR3 runs to 12 residues. V was cut by 2 bases and J by 6 bases, with 8 bases left in between. CDR1 is KGHSH and CDR2 is LQKENI in the germline V gene. The CDR3 DNA reads as TGTGCCAGCTCACCAGCGGGCGTCGAGCAGTACTTC. This translates into CASSPAGVEQYF.

The chain links TRBV19 to TRBJ1-4; D unresolved. The germline gives CDR1 LNHDA, CDR2 SQIVND (reference sequence). The CDR3 is 13 amino acids. The V gene lost 2 bases and the J gene lost 12 bases, with 13 bases spanning the gap. Written as DNA, the CDR3 is TGTGCCAGTAGTATATTTGGTTCTAGCGAACTGTTTTTT. Protein: CASSIFGSSELFF.